The 6 T cell receptor beta chains listed next were all sequenced from one sample in a study of CD4 T cells in relation to SARS-CoV-2 and coronaviruses. CD4+ T cells from unexposed donors were obtained before the COVID-19 pandemic (2011-2018). After roughly 9 days of culture, CD4+ T cells were isolated. The repertoire was sequenced with immunoSEQ multiplex PCR; TCRdb's copy has only in-frame clones and lacks some. There are 16,000 or so clones in the sample; over 80% occur only once, and about two fifths lies in the top ten. These TCRs are of unknown antigen specificity. Sequencing input: CD4+ T cells from PBMCs, cultured in vitro. The receptors here all came from a human donor in good health.

The chain links TRBV6-5 to TRBJ2-3, with a possible D match to TRBD1 (6 bases). Per germline, CDR1 MNHEY and CDR2 SVGAGI. The CDR3 extends over 12 amino acids. V was clipped by 6 bases and J by 7 bases, with 11 bases between them. The CDR3 reads CASSTGLYTQYF. As DNA, the CDR3 is TGTGCCAGCAGCACAGGGCTCTATACGCAGTATTTT.

This clone was counted between two and nine times. The chain uses TRBV2 and TRBJ2-2; D call uncertain. V lost 2 bases and J 6 bases, leaving 13 bases between the germline ends. The CDR3 extends over 15 amino acids. Germline CDR1 and CDR2: SNHLY and FYNNEI. The CDR3 sequence: CASSEWAPNAGELFF. The CDR3 coding sequence is TGTGCCAGCAGTGAATGGGCTCCAAACGCCGGGGAGCTGTTTTTT.

This chain links TRBV3-1 (or the pseudogene TRBV3-2) with TRBJ1-4, with TRBD1 identical over 7 bases. Trimming took 4 bases from V and 5 from J; bases not matched to a gene: 7. Germline lookup yields CDR1 LGHDT and CDR2 YNNKEL (reference sequence). This CDR3 comprises 15 residues. CDR3 sequence: CASSRREGANEKLFF. In DNA form, the CDR3 reads TGTGCCAGCAGCCGCCGGGAGGGGGCGAATGAAAAACTGTTTTTT.

This chain joins TRBV5-5 and TRBJ2-3, with 11 nucleotides matching TRBD1. The germline V gene has CDR1 SGHKS and CDR2 YYEKEE (reference sequence). The CDR3 consists of 15 residues. V shed 5 bases, J shed 4 bases, and the junction held 6 bases outside the gene matches. The DNA for the CDR3 is TGTGCCAGCAGTAGTCCGGGACAGGGGGCAGATACGCAGTATTTT. Encoded protein: CASSSPGQGADTQYF.

This clone appeared a few times. The rearrangement uses TRBV3-1 (or the pseudogene TRBV3-2) and TRBJ1-6; D is unclear. The CDR3 length is 14 residues. V was clipped by 2 bases and J by 9 bases, with 11 bases between them. Germline lookup yields CDR1 LGHDT and CDR2 YNNKEL (reference sequence). CDR3 amino acids: CASSQSADGSPLHF. CDR3 sequence (DNA): TGTGCCAGCAGCCAATCGGCGGACGGTTCACCCCTCCACTTT.

The V and J genes are TRBV5-1 and TRBJ2-7; 9 bases agree with TRBD1. V was pared by 0 bases and J by 2 bases, with 3 bases of the junction left unmatched. Germline CDR1 SGHRS, CDR2 YFSETQ. This CDR3 region has 15 residues. Here the CDR3 reads CASSLGGTGPYEQYF. CDR3 coding DNA: TGCGCCAGCAGCTTGGGGGGGACAGGGCCCTACGAGCAGTACTTC.